This is a list of T cell receptor beta chains from one sample in a study of T cell responses to AZD1222 COVID-19 vaccine. The protocol was immunoSEQ multiplex PCR, while the TCRdb copy is restricted to in-frame clones and leaves out a portion. The sample shows 100,000 to 120,000 clones, approximately 85% of them seen only once. Sequenced material: peripheral blood, taken on day 0 of AZD1222 vaccination. These receptors originate from an adult in good health. CDR3s include the opening cysteine and the closing phenylalanine or tryptophan. Each record gives: V gene, clone size, D gene, J gene, CDR3 DNA, CDR3 protein. The D gene is left open where the match is weak. For some rows the clone size is stated as once, few or many, or as a class when expanded; others skip it.

>TRBV19|few|.|TRBJ2-5
TGTGCCAGTAGTATATTTTCCGACTCGAAGACCCAGTACTTC
CASSIFSDSKTQYF
>TRBV7-9|.|TRBD2|TRBJ2-1
TGTGCCAGCAGCTTAGGCCTAGCGGGGGGACTAAATGAGCAGTTCTTC
CASSLGLAGGLNEQFF
>TRBV3-1/TRBV3-2|.|TRBD2|TRBJ2-2
TGTGCCAGCAGCCGGCGACGACTAGCGGGAAACACCGGGGAGCTGTTTTTT
CASSRRRLAGNTGELFF
>TRBV28|.|.|TRBJ1-4
TGTGCCAGCAGCCTAGGGGCTTATTGGGAAAAACTGTTTTTT
CASSLGAYWEKLFF
>TRBV7-2|once|.|TRBJ1-2
TGTGCCAGCAGCCCCTATGGAAGGGGGACACTCGACTATGGCTACACCTTC
CASSPYGRGTLDYGYTF
>TRBV6-2/TRBV6-3|.|.|TRBJ2-1
TGTGCCAGCAGTTACCAGGGGCGGACGGGAGTCCCGTTCTTC
CASSYQGRTGVPFF
>TRBV27|.|.|TRBJ2-4
TGTGCCAGCAGTTCCCCCGGACCCTCGGAGATTCAGTACTTC
CASSSPGPSEIQYF
>TRBV3-1/TRBV3-2|.|.|TRBJ2-7
TGTGCCAGCAGCCCCATTGACGGATACTACGAGCAGTACTTC
CASSPIDGYYEQYF
>TRBV5-1|.|.|TRBJ2-3
TGCGCCAGCAGCTTGGTAGGGGGGTCGTCGGATACGCAGTATTTT
CASSLVGGSSDTQYF
>TRBV6-2/TRBV6-3|.|.|TRBJ2-3
TGTGCCAGCAGTTCATACGGGTCTCCTAGCCAAGATACGCAGTATTTT
CASSSYGSPSQDTQYF
>TRBV19|.|.|TRBJ1-5
TGTGCCAGTAGTCCCCACGTGGGGACCAATCAGCCCCAGCATTTT
CASSPHVGTNQPQHF
>TRBV15|few|.|TRBJ1-1
TGTGCCACCAGCAGGAGGGGCAGCCCCCTTGGGGAAGCTTTCTTT
CATSRRGSPLGEAFF
>TRBV28|.|.|TRBJ2-2
TGTGCCAGCAGTTTGAGGGGGGCGGGGGAGCTGTTTTTT
CASSLRGAGELFF
>TRBV7-2|.|.|TRBJ1-5
TGTGCCAGCAGCCCGGGGACAAATCAGCCCCAGCATTTT
CASSPGTNQPQHF
>TRBV6-5|once|TRBD1|TRBJ1-4
TGTGCCAGCAAGCAGGGGGCAGCTAATGAAAAACTGTTTTTT
CASKQGAANEKLFF
>TRBV5-1|.|.|TRBJ2-1
TGCGCCAGCAGCTCCGGACAGGGACTAGCTTACAATGAGCAGTTCTTC
CASSSGQGLAYNEQFF
>TRBV10-3|.|.|TRBJ1-1
TGTGCCATCAGTGGACAGCAGAACACTGAAGCTTTCTTT
CAISGQQNTEAFF
>TRBV7-9|.|TRBD1|TRBJ1-6
TGTGCCAGCAGCGAGACAGGGGCCAATTCACCCCTCCACTTT
CASSETGANSPLHF
>TRBV6-5|.|TRBD1|TRBJ2-7
TGTGCCAGCAGTTACTCGAGGACAGGGGTTTACGAGCAGTACTTC
CASSYSRTGVYEQYF
>TRBV6-2/TRBV6-3|.|.|TRBJ1-1
TGTGCCAGCAGTACATACAGAGAGGAGAACACTGAAGCTTTCTTT
CASSTYREENTEAFF
>TRBV5-8|.|.|TRBJ1-4
TGTGCCAGCCCCTCATGGGGGGGGCGTGAAAAACTGTTTTTT
CASPSWGGREKLFF
>TRBV19|few|TRBD2|TRBJ2-3
TGTGCCAGTAGTATGGTCACTAGCGGGAGTTGGGGTACGCAGTATTTT
CASSMVTSGSWGTQYF
>TRBV5-6|.|TRBD2|TRBJ2-7
TGTGCCAGCAGCTTAGGCCAGCGGGGCTACGAGCAGTACTTC
CASSLGQRGYEQYF
>TRBV6-5|.|.|TRBJ1-3
TGTGCCAGCAGTTACGGGGGATCTGGAAACACCATATATTTT
CASSYGGSGNTIYF
>TRBV18|.|.|TRBJ2-7
TGTGCCAGCTCACCTTTTTCTAGTATCTACGAGCAGTACTTC
CASSPFSSIYEQYF
>TRBV5-1|.|.|TRBJ1-6
TGCGCCAGCAGCCTTGTTGCTGGCAGGGCGATTTCACCCCTCCACTTT
CASSLVAGRAISPLHF
>TRBV19|.|.|TRBJ1-6
TGTGCCAGTAGTATAGTTCCCCAGGCACCCCTCCACTTT
CASSIVPQAPLHF
>TRBV24-1|.|.|TRBJ2-3
TGTGCCACCCAAGTAGGGGGGGCAGGGACAGATACGCAGTATTTT
CATQVGGAGTDTQYF
>TRBV3-1/TRBV3-2|.|.|TRBJ1-1
TGTGCCAGCAGCCAACGTCACGGGGACACTGAAGCTTTCTTT
CASSQRHGDTEAFF
>TRBV7-2|.|.|TRBJ2-1
TGTGCCAGCAGCTTAGGACAGTTCAATGAGCAGTTCTTC
CASSLGQFNEQFF
>TRBV5-1|.|.|TRBJ1-4
TGCGCCAGCAGCCCCGAACGGGGATCAACTAATGAAAAACTGTTTTTT
CASSPERGSTNEKLFF
>TRBV10-3|.|TRBD1|TRBJ2-7
TGTGCCATCAGTGGTATTCCGGGACAGGGGGCTTACGAGCAGTACTTC
CAISGIPGQGAYEQYF
>TRBV25-1|.|TRBD2|TRBJ2-7
TGTGCCAGCAGCGTAAACGGGGCGGGAGCCAACTCCTACGAGCAGTACTTC
CASSVNGAGANSYEQYF
>TRBV2|.|.|TRBJ1-2
TGTGCCAGCAGTGAAGAACAGGGCTTGAGTGGCTACACCTTC
CASSEEQGLSGYTF
>TRBV7-2|.|TRBD1|TRBJ1-5
TGTGCCAGCAGCTTGGACGGACAGGGGGCTAATCAGCCCCAGCATTTT
CASSLDGQGANQPQHF
>TRBV15|.|TRBD1|TRBJ2-7
TGTGCCACCAGCACCCCGGACAGGGTGAACGAGCAGTACTTC
CATSTPDRVNEQYF
>TRBV14|.|.|TRBJ1-4
TGTGCCAGCAGTTTGCTAGCACAGGAAAAACTGTTTTTT
CASSLLAQEKLFF
>TRBV7-3|.|TRBD1|TRBJ2-5
TGTGCCAGCAGCTTAGGGACAGGGGGACCCAGGACCCAGTACTTC
CASSLGTGGPRTQYF
>TRBV11-2|.|.|TRBJ2-7
TGTGCCAGCAGCTACCCGGCGGGGAAAACCTACGAGCAGTACTTC
CASSYPAGKTYEQYF
>TRBV18|.|.|TRBJ2-5
TGTGCCAGCTCACCACCGCAAGAGACCCAGTACTTC
CASSPPQETQYF
>TRBV9|.|.|TRBJ1-1
TGTGCCAGCAGCGTGAAGATGAACACTGAAGCTTTCTTT
CASSVKMNTEAFF
>TRBV6-1|.|TRBD2|TRBJ2-1
TGTGCCAGCAGTGAAAGAGCTAGCGGGAGTAAACATGAGCAGTTCTTC
CASSERASGSKHEQFF
>TRBV7-9|.|TRBD2|TRBJ2-1
TGTGCCAGCAGCCGGGGGACTAGCGGGAGGATCGATGAGCAGTTCTTC
CASSRGTSGRIDEQFF